The 11 T cell receptor beta chains listed next were all sequenced from one sample in a study of Ad26.COV2.S vaccination and SARS-CoV-2 variants. Profiling relied on immunoSEQ multiplex PCR, and the TCRdb table lists in-frame clones only, not all of them. The table records hundreds of thousands of clones, about 88% of them present only once. Treatment given: some 19 received Ad26.COV2.S at low or high dose, single or two shots; about five received placebo; per-sample allocation not given. The study sampled participants on day 63 after the first vaccine or placebo injection. The sample in question was peripheral blood, obtained in a trial of Ad26.COV2.S vaccine versus placebo. The receptors were sampled from a person aged 18-60 years who received the Ad26.COV2.S COVID-19 vaccine or a placebo.

The rearrangement links TRBV4-3 to TRBJ2-1; D remains unclear. Trimming removed 2 bases from V and 3 bases from J, with 11 bases in between. The CDR3 is made up of 15 amino acids. The germline CDR1 and CDR2 sequences are LGHNA and YSLEER. The CDR3 loop is CASSQLAYDYNEQFF. CDR3 coding DNA: TGCGCCAGCAGCCAATTAGCCTATGACTACAATGAGCAGTTCTTC.

The CDR3 spells CASSPVRGKTQYF. DNA for the CDR3: TGTGCCAGCAGCCCGGTTAGGGGCAAGACCCAGTACTTC. The chain links TRBV7-2 to TRBJ2-5; the D gene is possibly TRBD1 (5 bases). There are 13 residues in the CDR3. In germline, CDR1 is SGHTA, CDR2 FQGNSA. Between the trimmed V and J ends, which lost 5 bases and 6 bases, there was a span of 13 bases.

The V gene is TRBV2, the J gene TRBJ2-3; 7 nucleotides agree with TRBD2. J gave up 3 bases and V 9 bases, and 9 bases lay outside the gene matches. The CDR3 extends over 14 amino acids. CDR1 and CDR2 from the germline V gene are SNHLY and FYNNEI. The CDR3, as DNA: TGTGCCAGAACCACTAGCGTGGGAACAGATACGCAGTATTTT. Amino acids: CARTTSVGTDTQYF.

To note about this clone: At one boundary the junction diverges from the germline segment, which might be a read error. The chain joins TRBV11-2 to TRBJ2-2; no reliable D call. The germline gives CDR1 SGHAT, CDR2 FQNNGV. CDR3 length: 15 amino acids. This CDR3 is CASSVDGRDTGELFF. Here the CDR3 DNA reads TGTGCCAGCAGCGTAGATGGTAGGGACACCGGGGAGCTGTTTTTT.

The CDR3 is CATGRGLAGVEETQYF. CDR3 sequence (DNA): TGTGCCACCGGTAGGGGACTAGCGGGAGTAGAAGAGACCCAGTACTTC. This chain uses TRBV28 with TRBJ2-5; 14 bases agree with TRBD2. Trimming took 10 bases from V and 3 from J; bases not matched to a gene: 10. Per the germline V gene, CDR1 is MDHEN and CDR2 is SYDVKM. There are 16 residues in the CDR3. The entire variable domain, with the rest obtained from reference TRBV28 and TRBJ2-5, is as follows: DVKVTQSSRYLVKRTGEKVFLECVQDMDHENMFWYRQDPGLGLRLIYFSYDVKMKEKGDIPEGYSVSREKKERFSLILESASTNQTSMYLCATGRGLAGVEETQYFGPGTRLLVL.

V usage is TRBV4-3 and J usage is TRBJ1-2; D is possibly TRBD1 (6 bases). Trimming removed 0 bases at V and 6 bases at J, with 14 bases between. The CDR3 has 15 amino acids. Germline-derived CDR1 and CDR2 are LGHNA and YSLEER. DNA of the CDR3: TGCGCCAGCAGCCAAGATTGGGGCAGGGGCCATGGCTACACCTTC. It codes for CASSQDWGRGHGYTF.

The rearrangement joins TRBV3-1 (or the pseudogene TRBV3-2) to TRBJ2-5; the match to TRBD2 covers 10 bases. Germline V gives CDR1 LGHDT, CDR2 YNNKEL (reference sequence). This CDR3 comprises 16 residues. With V trimmed by 2 bases and J by 9 bases, 12 bases remained unmatched. CDR3 in amino acids: CASSQNIGLAGDPQYF. The CDR3 nucleotides are TGTGCCAGCAGCCAAAACATCGGGCTAGCGGGAGACCCCCAGTACTTC.

Regarding this clone: The junction shows a germline mismatch at one end, possibly a read error. V and J are TRBV5-5 and TRBJ2-7; D possibly matches TRBD1 or TRBD2 (6 bases each). CDR1 SGHKS and CDR2 YYEKEE come from the germline V gene (reference sequence). The CDR3 is 16 residues long. CDR3 sequence: CASRLDPGGNSYEQYF. In DNA, the CDR3 is TGTGCCAGCAGATTGGACCCCGGGGGCAACTCCTACGAGCAGTACTTC.

J is TRBJ2-1 and V is TRBV15; 7 nucleotides align to TRBD2. CDR1 and CDR2 from the germline V gene are LNHNV and YYDKDF (reference sequence). The ends lost 1 base at V and 8 bases at J; junction bases unmatched: 14. The CDR3 contains 17 residues. The CDR3 spells CATSRVVGGRARHEQFF. CDR3 coding DNA: TGTGCCACCAGCAGAGTAGTTGGGGGGAGGGCCAGGCATGAGCAGTTCTTC.

The genes are TRBV28 and TRBJ2-7, with D perhaps TRBD1 or TRBD2 (6 bases each). V shed 0 bases and J shed 6 bases, with 15 bases lying between them. This CDR3 has 15 residues. Germline V gives CDR1 MDHEN, CDR2 SYDVKM. For the CDR3, the DNA is TGTGCCAGCAGTTTATGGGGGGGCGCGACAAGCGAGCAGTACTTC. Translating gives CASSLWGGATSEQYF. Variable domain in full (rest from reference TRBV28 and TRBJ2-7): DVKVTQSSRYLVKRTGEKVFLECVQDMDHENMFWYRQDPGLGLRLIYFSYDVKMKEKGDIPEGYSVSREKKERFSLILESASTNQTSMYLCASSLWGGATSEQYFGPGTRLTVT.

The V call is TRBV7-9, the J call TRBJ2-1, with TRBD2 matching 9 bases. Germline CDR1 reads SEHNR; CDR2 reads FQNEAQ (reference sequence). CDR3 size: 18 residues. With 7 bases clipped from V and 8 bases from J, the junction kept 21 bases outside the gene matches. DNA for the CDR3: TGTGCCAGCACCGAGGGGCAGATAGCGGGAGTTCAGCGGGATGAGCAGTTCTTC. It yields the protein CASTEGQIAGVQRDEQFF.